The entry below describes one TCR beta chain. Antigen unknown. The data were obtained in a study of shared clonotypes between healthy human individuals. Profiling relied on immunoSEQ multiplex PCR, and the TCRdb table lists in-frame clones only, not all of them. The sample lists about 2.4 million clones, 93% occurring once. CD45RA-negative memory and CD45RA+ naive subsets were split from the CD4+ cells. Study results and caveats: Shared clonotypes across all four donors exceeded non-shared ones in generation probability. The represented genetic and exposure-history diversity was limited by the small number of donors.

This clonotype was sampled from a young man in good health. Some clones in this sample may be carry-over from other donors' samples. Sequences were obtained from naive CD4+ T cells from PBMCs. The subset denotes: CD45RA+ positively selected.

CDR3 loop: CASSSQGTRTSTDTQYF. Written as DNA, the CDR3 is TGTGCCAGCAGCTCCCAGGGGACACGCACCAGCACAGATACGCAGTATTTT. This chain connects TRBV7-3 to TRBJ2-3, with D possibly being TRBD1 (6 bases). Germline V gene data show CDR1 as SGHTA and CDR2 as FQGTGA. The germline V and J ends were trimmed by 4 bases and 0 bases, with 17 bases remaining between them. CDR3 length: 17 residues.